The 19 T cell receptor beta chains given below trace back to one sample, sequenced in a study of post-analysis software for immune sequencing data (dated by TCRdb to between 2014 and 2017). No antigens are known for them. The full study reports these points: Patients showed significantly higher frequencies than controls for roughly five TRBV segments, among them TRBV5-6, TRBV5-1 and TRBV20-1.

The receptor library was made with PCR. This sample was sequenced with an Illumina HiSeq 2500. To reduce PCR and sequencing biases, unique molecular identifiers were built into the TCR beta cDNA libraries. The raw public reads went through TCRdb reprocessing: fastp at Q25, MiXCR clone calling, in-frame beta chains kept. Every distinct CDR3 protein forms one entry, paired with its most common genes and DNA. The table for this sample lists roughly 870,000 distinct CDR3 sequences; 53% of them were counted only once. 4.6% of the sample lies in the top ten. The sequenced sample consisted of blood. Receptor source: a girl aged 10 to 17 with multiple sclerosis.

This clonotype was seen just once. V is TRBV4-2 and J is TRBJ2-7; 8 bases map to TRBD1. CDR3 length equals 16 residues. Trimming removed 0 bases from V and 3 bases from J; junction bases left unmatched: 7. In germline, CDR1 is LGHNA, CDR2 YNFKEQ. The CDR3: CASSQEATGGYYEQYF. CDR3 DNA: TGTGCCAGCAGCCAAGAGGCAACAGGGGGATACTACGAGCAGTACTTC.

This clonotype was counted only a few times. The chain joins TRBV7-9 to TRBJ2-6; D is unclear. Trimming removed 0 bases from V and 0 bases from J, with 9 bases in between. This CDR3 is 17 amino acids long. CDR1 is SEHNR and CDR2 is FQNEAQ in the germline V gene (reference sequence). CDR3 residues: CASSLALGVSGANVLTF. The CDR3 coding sequence is TGTGCCAGCAGCTTAGCTTTAGGCGTCTCTGGGGCCAACGTCCTGACTTTC.

The rearrangement links TRBV7-3 to TRBJ2-1; D gene unclear. This CDR3 region has 15 residues. Trimming shortened V by 3 bases and J by 0 bases, and 9 bases separated the two germline ends. Germline V CDR1 and CDR2: SGHTA, FQGTGA. The CDR3 nucleotides are TGTGCCAGCAGCTTCTCGCGGAGCTCCTACAATGAGCAGTTCTTC. It codes for CASSFSRSSYNEQFF.

This rearrangement joins TRBV12-3 or TRBV12-4 to TRBJ2-3, with a weak D call TRBD1 (5 bases). Deletions cut 5 bases from V and 1 base from J, with 16 bases between. The CDR3 totals 16 residues. The CDR3 DNA is TGTGCCAGCAGTCTCGGACAATCTCCCCGCACAGATACGCAGTATTTT. This translates into CASSLGQSPRTDTQYF.

The chain couples TRBV5-1 to TRBJ2-3, with D perhaps TRBD2 (6 bases). V was cut by 1 base and J by 4 bases, with 10 bases left in between. The CDR3 loop spans 14 amino acids. Germline assignment: CDR1 SGHRS and CDR2 YFSETQ. This CDR3 reads CASSLLGRSDTQYF. The CDR3 DNA follows: TGCGCCAGCAGCTTGCTAGGGAGGTCAGATACGCAGTATTTT.

The rearrangement uses TRBV5-1 and TRBJ2-7, with 8 bases lining up with TRBD1. The V gene end was trimmed by 0 bases and the J gene end by 3 bases; junction bases not matched to a gene: 8. This CDR3 comprises 16 residues. Germline loops: CDR1 SGHRS, CDR2 YFSETQ. The CDR3 loop reads CASSLGAGTGDYEQYF. CDR3 coding DNA: TGCGCCAGCAGCTTGGGAGCCGGGACAGGAGACTACGAGCAGTACTTC.

This clonotype has just a few counts. This chain joins TRBV29-1 and TRBJ2-1; perhaps TRBD1 as D (6 bases). Per germline, CDR1 SQVTM and CDR2 ANQGSEA. V lost 7 bases and J 0 bases, leaving 13 bases between the germline ends. This CDR3 region has 14 residues. CDR3 DNA sequence: TGCAGCGCCTCCGGGACATTCTCCTACAATGAGCAGTTCTTC. Translated: CSASGTFSYNEQFF.

The chain combines TRBV7-9 with TRBJ2-7, with D perhaps matching TRBD2 (5 bases). Near its end, the DNA agrees better with TRBJ2-5, so the J call may be wrong. There are 14 residues in the CDR3. CDR1 and CDR2 from the germline V gene are SEHNR and FQNEAQ (reference sequence). The CDR3 reads CASSLIGVDGTQYF. In DNA, the CDR3 is TGTGCCAGCAGCTTAATCGGGGTGGACGGGACCCAGTACTTC.

This clonotype was detected only a few times. The chain uses TRBV20-1 and TRBJ1-1; no reliable D call. The V end lost 2 bases, the J end lost 1 base, and 5 bases lay between the germline ends. Germline CDR1 and CDR2: DFQATT and SNEGSKA (reference sequence). This CDR3 has 12 residues. This CDR3 reads CSARQRNTEAFF. The CDR3 DNA follows: TGCAGTGCTAGACAGAGGAACACTGAAGCTTTCTTT.

The J gene is TRBJ2-7, the V gene TRBV5-1, with D maybe TRBD1 (5 bases). V lost 7 bases and J lost 0, with 14 bases in between. The CDR3 loop spans 14 amino acids. Germline V lookup: CDR1 SGHRS, CDR2 YFSETQ. The CDR3 sequence is CASALTEVSYEQYF. CDR3 DNA: TGCGCCAGCGCCTTGACAGAGGTCTCCTACGAGCAGTACTTC.

The rearrangement links TRBV12-3 or TRBV12-4 to TRBJ2-4; TRBD1 aligns across 9 bases. The junction had 2 bases not matched to a gene; V was cut back by 3 bases and J by 8 bases. This CDR3 is built from 13 residues. This CDR3 reads CASSLTGGDIQYF. Here the CDR3 DNA reads TGTGCCAGCAGTTTGACAGGGGGGGACATTCAGTACTTC.

This clonotype was observed a handful of times. This chain connects TRBV29-1 to TRBJ1-3; tentative D call: TRBD1 (5 bases). The CDR3 is made up of 14 amino acids. Germline values: CDR1 SQVTM, CDR2 ANQGSEA. V lost 1 base to trimming and J lost 6 bases, with 13 bases between them. CDR3 loop: CSVEGPGQENTIYF. CDR3 DNA sequence: TGCAGCGTTGAAGGTCCGGGGCAGGAAAACACCATATATTTT.

This clonotype was counted between two and nine times. This sequence joins TRBV29-1 and TRBJ2-4; TRBD2 matches at 11 bases. The V gene's germline CDR1 is SQVTM and CDR2 ANQGSEA. The CDR3 has 14 amino acids. J gave up 6 bases and V 7 bases, and 8 bases lay outside the gene matches. DNA of the CDR3: TGCAGCGAACTAGCGGGAGAGTCCGGAAACATTCAGTACTTC. It yields the protein CSELAGESGNIQYF. The full variable domain, in which reference TRBV29-1 and TRBJ2-4 provide the parts outside the CDR3, is SAVISQKPSRDICQRGTSLTIQCQVDSQVTMMFWYRQQPGQSLTLIATANQGSEATYESGFVIDKFPISRPNLTFSTLTVSNMSPEDSSIYLCSELAGESGNIQYFGAGTRLSVL.

This chain joins TRBV5-1 and TRBJ2-5; 10 nucleotides match TRBD2. The germline V gene has CDR1 SGHRS and CDR2 YFSETQ. CDR3 length: 16 amino acids. The V segment lost 0 bases and the J segment 1 base; nucleotides outside the gene matches: 3. Written as DNA, the CDR3 is TGCGCCAGCAGCTTGGAGCTAGCGGGGGCCCAAGAGACCCAGTACTTC. This translates into CASSLELAGAQETQYF.

This clonotype was found many times. The junction shows a germline mismatch at one end, possibly a read error. This chain uses TRBV5-1 with TRBJ2-7; weak D call: TRBD2 (6 bases). CDR3 size: 14 residues. Germline V gene data show CDR1 as SGHRS and CDR2 as YFSETQ. CDR3 region: CASSPGTVSYEQYF. The CDR3 region has the DNA TGTGCCAGCAGCCCCGGGACTGTATCCTACGAGCAGTACTTC.

This clonotype was found a few times. This chain links TRBV12-3 or TRBV12-4 with TRBJ2-7; possibly TRBD1 or TRBD2 for D (6 bases each). The CDR3 is made up of 13 amino acids. Between the trimmed V and J ends, which lost 8 bases and 2 bases, there was a span of 13 bases. The CDR3 sequence is CASGGQFTYEQYF. The CDR3 bases are TGTGCCAGCGGGGGGCAGTTTACCTACGAGCAGTACTTC.

This clonotype was seen a single time. The chain uses TRBV20-1 and TRBJ1-1; 9 bases fit TRBD1. Looked up from germline, CDR1 is DFQATT and CDR2 is SNEGSKA (reference sequence). Losses at the gene ends were 0 bases for V and 4 bases for J; bases not matched to a gene: 3. The CDR3 spans 14 residues. This CDR3 reads CSARDRDRATEAFF. The DNA for the CDR3 is TGCAGTGCTAGAGATCGGGACAGGGCCACTGAAGCTTTCTTT.

This chain connects TRBV20-1 to TRBJ2-7; TRBD1 is a possible D gene (6 bases). The CDR3 extends over 16 amino acids. Trimming removed 0 bases at V and 6 bases at J, with 21 bases between. Germline V lookup: CDR1 DFQATT, CDR2 SNEGSKA (reference sequence). The CDR3 spells CSAREEGWQGKREQYF. The CDR3 DNA is TGCAGTGCTAGAGAAGAGGGGTGGCAGGGGAAGCGCGAGCAGTACTTC.

J is TRBJ2-1 and V is TRBV7-9; D possibly matches TRBD1 or TRBD2 (5 bases each). The CDR3 runs 12 residues. Germline CDR1 SEHNR, CDR2 FQNEAQ (reference sequence). V lost 6 bases, J lost 10 bases, and 13 bases lay in between. CDR3 protein: CASSNQEGEQFF. Written as DNA, the CDR3 is TGTGCCAGCAGTAACCAAGAGGGGGAGCAGTTCTTC.